The clone carrying this TCR beta chain was detected only once. The CDR3 has 13 amino acids. CDR1 is SGHTS, CDR2 YDEGEE, per germline. Trimming at V came to 5 bases and at J to 2 bases, leaving 2 bases not matched to a gene. The sample belongs to a study of shared clonotypes between healthy human individuals. The repertoire was sequenced with immunoSEQ multiplex PCR; TCRdb's copy has only in-frame clones and lacks some. The table lists about 490,000 clones, approximately 80% of them singletons, with 12% in the top ten. Every donor, a Caucasian adult, lived in Nashville, Tennessee. Material for sequencing was PBMCs. This chain joins TRBV5-8 and TRBJ2-7, with 9 bases that match TRBD2. The receptor comes from a woman aged 35 to 49 in good health. Some clones in this sample may be carry-over from other donors' samples. The CDR3 DNA reads as TGTGCCAGCAGGCTAGCGGGAACCTACGAGCAGTACTTC. Its protein product is CASRLAGTYEQYF.